The sequence of this TCR beta chain was determined in a study of post-analysis software for immune sequencing data (dated by TCRdb to the mid-2010s). Turning to the overall study: Disease courses on record covered relapsing-remitting, secondary progressive and progressive-relapsing multiple sclerosis, though some patients had no subtype annotation. The patient repertoires were set against about 10 previously published healthy control repertoires from donors whose ages ranged from roughly 6 to 26 years. A subset of samples was prepared in parallel using single-end sample barcoding, then pooled and co-amplified after Illumina adapter ligation. Findings and caveats that apply to the study as a whole: Significantly higher frequencies in patients than in controls were found for about 5 TRBV segments, including TRBV5-6, TRBV5-1 and TRBV20-1. Significantly lower normalized Chao1 diversity was found in multiple sclerosis patients than in controls, suggesting substantial peripheral T-cell clonal expansion. Strong co-clustering of samples prepared in the same batch was shown by direct clustering with F measure, prompting a batch-effect correction. The control group was slightly older than the multiple sclerosis patient group.

To demonstrate the VDJtools post-analysis software, TCR beta repertoires were profiled from the peripheral blood of roughly 14 young patients with multiple sclerosis. The patients with multiple sclerosis were children and adolescents between about 6 and 17 years of age. At the junction V is shortened by 2 bases and J by 3 bases; bases outside the gene matches: 7. The CDR3 sequence holds 17 residues, the cysteine and phenylalanine included. The entry retains the CDR3 DNA only, 51 bases that are in frame from base 1. Reading the germline V gene gives CDR1 MNHEY and CDR2 SVGAGI. Library creation used PCR. The data were produced on an Illumina HiSeq 2500. Unique molecular identifiers were incorporated into TCR beta cDNA libraries to reduce PCR and sequencing biases. Per 1 to 10 million input T cells, roughly 0.5 million cDNA molecules were obtained, such that each molecule approximated one T cell. Patient libraries were prepared and sequenced with the same protocol used for the earlier healthy control dataset. Within a given batch, samples were prepared together, multiplexed and sequenced on the same HiSeq lane. The source study handled its data this way. MIGEC handled the raw barcoded reads, throwing out single-read molecular identifier groups before consensus assembly and CDR3 extraction. VDJtools was used for post-analysis of the clonotype tables, and diversity was normalized by down-sampling every dataset to the size of the smallest sample. Repertoire overlap clustering matched CDR3 amino acid but not nucleotide sequences to correct batch-related cross-sample contamination. The public reads were reprocessed in TCRdb via fastp at Q25 and MiXCR, keeping in-frame beta chains. Identical CDR3 proteins give one entry, which carries the most common genes and DNA. TCRdb's processing, not the study's, gives the V and J calls here. In all, the sample holds 740,000 or so distinct CDR3 sequences, and approximately 57% of those were seen once. The ten largest clones take up approximately 4.4% of the sample.

In the case of this clonotype: The specificity of this receptor is unknown. No base quality information exists; no much larger clone differs at one position.

Sequenced: blood. The sequence links TRBV6-5 to TRBJ2-1; TRBD2 fits 10 bases in the junction. The source of this sequence is a girl aged 5-17 years with multiple sclerosis. The CDR3 is CASSYLGLAENYNEQFF. The nucleotide sequence reads as follows: TGTGCCAGCAGTTACCTCGGACTAGCGGAAAACTACAATGAGCAGTTCTTC.